These T cell receptor beta chains were read from a single sample in a study of cytomegalovirus exposure and HLA in healthy donors. Assay: immunoSEQ multiplex PCR; the TCRdb copy retains only in-frame clones and omits some. The repertoire includes 95,000 to 120,000 clones, approximately 94% of them detected once, and roughly 0.67% sits in the top ten. The sample was PBMCs. Receptor source: a young woman in good health and CMV-seronegative. CDR3s include the opening cysteine and the closing phenylalanine or tryptophan. A D gene is named only where the DNA matches it firmly. Clone size is given for some rows only: seen once, a few or many times, or a class if the clone is expanded.

j_call clone_size d_call v_call cdr3_aa cdr3_nt
TRBJ2-7 NA TRBD2 TRBV5-4 CASSLGLAGAYEQYF TGTGCCAGCAGCCTGGGACTAGCGGGGGCCTACGAGCAGTACTTC
TRBJ2-2 NA NA TRBV15 CATSRDRGSAGELFF TGTGCCACCAGCAGAGACAGGGGAAGCGCCGGGGAGCTGTTTTTT
TRBJ2-7 NA TRBD2 TRBV10-3 CAIRGSGGLSYEQYF TGTGCCATCAGGGGAAGCGGGGGCCTCTCCTACGAGCAGTACTTC
TRBJ2-3 NA TRBD2 TRBV5-6 CASSLDLRTSGGNTQYF TGTGCCAGCAGCTTGGACCTTAGGACTAGCGGGGGTAATACGCAGTATTTT
TRBJ2-3 few TRBD2 TRBV4-3 CASSQEAGGLTDTQYF TGCGCCAGCAGCCAAGAAGCGGGGGGCCTCACAGATACGCAGTATTTT
TRBJ2-3 NA NA TRBV6-1 CASRLQGPDTQYF TGTGCCAGCAGACTTCAGGGTCCAGATACGCAGTATTTT
TRBJ2-5 once NA TRBV30 CAWSVGGPQETQYF TGTGCCTGGAGTGTAGGCGGCCCCCAAGAGACCCAGTACTTC
TRBJ1-1 NA NA TRBV5-8 CASSPPVGAFF TGTGCCAGCAGTCCACCCGTCGGAGCTTTCTTT
TRBJ2-2 NA NA TRBV27 CASRSIDSNTGELFF TGTGCCAGCAGGTCTATAGACTCGAACACCGGGGAGCTGTTTTTT
TRBJ2-2 NA TRBD1 TRBV7-2 CASSDPGQTYTGELFF TGTGCCAGCAGCGATCCGGGACAGACGTACACCGGGGAGCTGTTTTTT
TRBJ1-6 once NA TRBV19 CASTSGVANSPLHF TGTGCCAGTACTTCCGGGGTCGCAAATTCACCCCTCCACTTT
TRBJ2-1 once TRBD1 TRBV5-1 CASSFSGQGTREQFF TGCGCCAGCAGCTTTTCGGGACAGGGCACCAGAGAGCAGTTCTTC
TRBJ1-6 NA TRBD1 TRBV6-4 CASSKDRVYNSPLHF TGTGCCAGCAGTAAGGACAGGGTCTATAATTCACCCCTCCACTTT
TRBJ2-5 NA NA TRBV15 CATSRDKILRETQYF TGTGCCACCAGCAGAGATAAAATCTTGCGGGAGACCCAGTACTTC
TRBJ2-7 NA TRBD1 TRBV5-1 CASTLDRGPYEQYF TGCGCCAGCACCCTTGACAGGGGGCCCTACGAGCAGTACTTC
TRBJ2-4 NA TRBD1 TRBV18 CASSLRQGLDIQYF TGTGCCAGCTCACTCCGACAGGGATTGGACATTCAGTACTTC
TRBJ1-6 once TRBD1 TRBV18 CASSPGGDRASPLHF TGTGCCAGCTCACCAGGGGGAGACAGGGCCTCACCCCTCCACTTT
TRBJ2-7 NA TRBD1 TRBV5-6 CASSLSGTAFAYEQYF TGTGCCAGCAGCCTTTCCGGGACAGCCTTTGCCTACGAGCAGTACTTC
TRBJ2-7 NA TRBD2 TRBV4-2 CASSQDRLAETYEQYF TGTGCCAGCAGCCAAGATAGACTAGCGGAGACCTACGAGCAGTACTTC
TRBJ2-1 NA TRBD2 TRBV19 CASSIFGTSGPYNEQFF TGTGCCAGTAGTATTTTTGGGACTAGCGGCCCCTACAATGAGCAGTTCTTC
TRBJ1-1 NA TRBD1 TRBV6-6 CASSLRTGNTEAFF TGTGCCAGCAGCCTAAGGACAGGGAACACTGAAGCTTTCTTT
TRBJ2-2 NA NA TRBV28 CASSLNTDTLNTGELFF TGTGCCAGCAGTTTAAATACTGACACTCTCAACACCGGGGAGCTGTTTTTT
TRBJ1-1 once TRBD1 TRBV11-2 CASSRSQGLEAFF TGTGCCAGCAGCCGTTCACAGGGGCTTGAAGCTTTCTTT
TRBJ2-5 NA TRBD1 TRBV4-1 CASSHLTDRGIGPQETQYF TGCGCCAGCAGCCACCTGACGGACAGGGGAATAGGTCCGCAAGAGACCCAGTACTTC
TRBJ1-3 NA NA TRBV27 CASSPVGSSGNTIYF TGTGCCAGCAGTCCAGTGGGGAGCTCTGGAAACACCATATATTTT
TRBJ2-7 NA TRBD1 TRBV2 CASSGRTGGGEQYF TGTGCCAGCAGTGGACGGACAGGGGGCGGGGAGCAGTACTTC
TRBJ1-4 NA NA TRBV7-2 CASSLNSGAKLFF TGTGCCAGCAGCCTGAATTCGGGTGCAAAACTGTTTTTT
TRBJ1-2 NA NA TRBV19 CASTNSFYGYTF TGTGCCAGTACCAACTCCTTCTATGGCTACACCTTC
TRBJ2-2 NA TRBD2 TRBV6-4 CASRPSGVNTGELFF TGTGCCAGCAGACCAAGCGGGGTGAACACCGGGGAGCTGTTTTTT
TRBJ1-2 NA TRBD1 TRBV9 CASSVALDRARNYGYTF TGTGCCAGCAGCGTAGCTTTGGACAGGGCCCGAAACTATGGCTACACCTTC
TRBJ1-5 NA NA TRBV6-5 CASSYSTDQPQHF TGTGCCAGCAGTTACTCGACTGACCAGCCCCAGCATTTT
TRBJ1-5 NA NA TRBV27 CASSLRWNQPQHF TGTGCCAGCAGTTTGAGGTGGAACCAGCCCCAGCATTTT
TRBJ1-1 NA NA TRBV28 CASRPETGGTEAFF TGTGCCAGCAGACCCGAGACCGGGGGCACTGAAGCTTTCTTT
TRBJ1-2 NA NA TRBV18 CASSPNYPMSYYGYTF TGTGCCAGCTCACCAAACTACCCTATGTCCTACTATGGCTACACCTTC
TRBJ2-6 NA NA TRBV6-6 CASSYSRAGANVLTF TGTGCCAGCAGTTACTCCAGGGCTGGGGCCAACGTCCTGACTTTC
TRBJ2-7 NA NA TRBV19 CASSIEQRGEQYF TGTGCCAGTAGTATAGAACAGAGAGGGGAGCAGTACTTC
TRBJ2-1 NA NA TRBV7-9 CGLNPANVDYNEQFF TGTGGCCTTAATCCCGCAAATGTAGACTACAATGAGCAGTTCTTC
TRBJ2-2 NA TRBD2 TRBV10-1 CASSEPNSGWDTGELFF TGCGCCAGCAGTGAGCCTAATAGCGGGTGGGACACCGGGGAGCTGTTTTTT
TRBJ2-3 NA TRBD2 TRBV5-1 CASSLLPGGVGTDTQYF TGCGCCAGCAGCTTGCTGCCCGGGGGGGTAGGCACAGATACGCAGTATTTT
TRBJ1-2 NA NA TRBV28 CASEGNDYGYTF TGTGCCAGCGAGGGAAACGACTATGGCTACACCTTC
TRBJ2-7 NA NA TRBV4-3 CASSQFTGATYEQYF TGCGCCAGCAGCCAATTTACTGGGGCAACCTACGAGCAGTACTTC
TRBJ2-7 NA NA TRBV30 CSLMQGTTGAYEQYF TGCTCACTCATGCAGGGGACCACAGGAGCCTACGAGCAGTACTTC
TRBJ2-1 NA NA TRBV7-2 CASSRQVTLPYNEQFF TGTGCCAGCAGCAGACAGGTCACCCTCCCATACAATGAGCAGTTCTTC
TRBJ2-7 NA NA TRBV5-5 CASRSTYEQYF TGTGCCAGCAGATCCACCTACGAGCAGTACTTC
TRBJ2-1 NA TRBD2 TRBV19 CATLGLAGGSEQFF TGTGCCACTCTGGGACTAGCGGGGGGAAGTGAGCAGTTCTTC